This is a list of T cell receptor beta chains from one sample in a study of identical twins. Via MiXCR, TCRdb re-called the 5' RACE reads, giving one row per CDR3 protein. Of some 760,000 distinct CDR3 sequences in the sample, 18% were seen once. The same data also contributed to another study, on T cells expressing NK-cell markers.

The sequencing input was PBMCs. All receptors come from a woman in her late teens or twenties in good health. Both conserved end residues are part of each CDR3. Each record gives: clone size, V gene, D gene, CDR3 protein. D genes are given only for firm matches. Not every row has a clone size; where given, it reads once, few, many or a size class.

>few|TRBV20-1|.
CSASLLDEQFF
>few|TRBV5-1|.
CASSSSARNEKLFF
>.|TRBV18|.
CASSPSSADDNEQFF
>.|TRBV4-3|.
CASSQPRGELFF
>once|TRBV5-1|.
CASSAREYNYEQYF
>.|TRBV19|TRBD2
CATKKPGLAGEQYF
>few|TRBV7-9|.
CAGSGSLILKAFF
>few|TRBV7-8|TRBD2
CASSSLAGGELDTQYF
>.|TRBV7-9|.
CASTHWRRTSTGELFF
>.|TRBV12-3/TRBV12-4|TRBD2
CASSRDYSSGANVLTF
>few|TRBV5-5|.
CASSKGRDEQYF
>.|TRBV5-1|.
CASSLRGTRGTEAFF
>few|TRBV5-5|.
CASSLGGRGDEQFF
>.|TRBV7-8|TRBD2
CASSFARLAVQETQYF
>few|TRBV20-1|TRBD2
CSASHSGRALGQFF
>.|TRBV20-1|TRBD1
CRGVGQGLINYGYTF